This TCR beta chain stems from a study of cytomegalovirus exposure and HLA in healthy donors. Use of 60 Vbeta and 13 Jbeta primers characterized the PCR. The assay was immunoSEQ multiplex PCR, and TCRdb's table has in-frame clones only and misses some. The repertoire includes a few hundred thousand clones, around 80% of them detected once, and about 0.28% sits in the top ten. Only one count was recorded for this clone. Its matching antigen is unknown. An end of the junction does not agree with germline; a read error may underlie this. This CDR3 has 16 amino acids. Germline V CDR1 and CDR2: SEHNR, FQNEAQ (reference sequence). Regarding the study as a whole: Most CMV-associated TCR beta chains were later found to appear HLA-restricted. No immune exposure information besides CMV serostatus was available. Researchers reported that three CMV-associated chains were confirmed in vitro as CMV antigen-specific.

This sequence joins TRBV7-9 and TRBJ2-7; 7 nucleotides align to TRBD1. This clonotype originated in a girl aged 2-10 years in good health and CMV-seronegative. The specimen was PBMCs. The DNA for the CDR3 is TGTTCCAGCAGCGGAATGGACAGGCTTAGCTCCTACGAGCAGTACTTC. Protein sequence: CSSSGMDRLSSYEQYF.